This paragraph covers one T cell receptor (beta chain) sequence. The germline CDR1 and CDR2 sequences are LGHNA and YSLEER. CDR3 size: 15 residues. Trimming removed 1 base from V and 7 bases from J, with 14 bases in between. These data belong to a study of blood T cell repertoires in COVID-19. Study-level background: T cells, B-cell-depleted T cells, or PBMCs supplied cDNA or gDNA.

Method: immunoSEQ multiplex PCR; TCRdb's copy keeps in-frame clones and lacks some. The data show approximately 40,000 clones, with 70% to 90% seen just once and around 4.5% held by the top ten. While infection was still active, Seattle patients were enrolled and then followed longitudinally. Input material: peripheral blood. The sequence derives from a man between 60 and 70 years old with COVID-19, enrolled during active disease. The chain joins TRBV4-3 to TRBJ1-5, with D perhaps matching TRBD1 (6 bases). The CDR3 region has the DNA TGCGCCAGCAGCCAAGCTTGGGGGCGTGAACAGCCCCAGCATTTT. This translates into CASSQAWGREQPQHF.